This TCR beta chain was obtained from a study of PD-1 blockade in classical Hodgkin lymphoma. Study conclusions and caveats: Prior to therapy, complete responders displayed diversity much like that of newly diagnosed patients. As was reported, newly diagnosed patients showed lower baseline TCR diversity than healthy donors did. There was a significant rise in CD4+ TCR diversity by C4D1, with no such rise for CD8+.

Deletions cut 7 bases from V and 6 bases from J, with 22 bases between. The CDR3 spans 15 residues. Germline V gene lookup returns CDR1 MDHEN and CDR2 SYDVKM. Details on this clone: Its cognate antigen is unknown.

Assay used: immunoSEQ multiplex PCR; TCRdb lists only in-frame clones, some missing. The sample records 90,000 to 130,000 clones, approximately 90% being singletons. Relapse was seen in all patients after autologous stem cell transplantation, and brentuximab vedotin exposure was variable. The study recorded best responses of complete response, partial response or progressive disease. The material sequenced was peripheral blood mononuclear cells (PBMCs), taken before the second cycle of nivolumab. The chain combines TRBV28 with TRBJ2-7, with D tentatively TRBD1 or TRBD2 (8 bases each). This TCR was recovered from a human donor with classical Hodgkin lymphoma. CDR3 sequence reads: CASISSGTGLAEQYF. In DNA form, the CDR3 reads TGTGCCAGCATAAGTTCCGGGACAGGACTAGCCGAGCAGTACTTC.